This TCR beta chain was recovered during a study of shared clonotypes between healthy human individuals. Notes on the study in general: Shared across several donors were roughly 5% of the naive CD4 clonotypes.

TCRdb's table, derived via immunoSEQ multiplex PCR, lists solely in-frame clones and lacks some. This sample has roughly 2.1 million clones, with more than 85% found just once. Naive CD8 cells lacked CD45RO and underwent positive selection for CCR7, leaving out terminally differentiated effector memory CD45RA+ cells. Trimming removed 3 bases from V and 3 bases from J; junction bases left unmatched: 6. From germline, CDR1 is MNHEY and CDR2 SMNVEV (reference sequence). The CDR3 covers 15 residues. With regard to this clone: Its antigen is still unknown.

The sample consisted of naive CD8+ T cells from PBMCs. This receptor was identified in a man aged 18 to 29 in good health. Some clones in this sample may be carry-over from other donors' samples. This chain uses TRBV27 with TRBJ2-7; TRBD1 matches 9 bases. CDR3 amino acids: CASSFGDRVRYEQYF. CDR3 nucleotides: TGTGCCAGCAGTTTCGGGGACAGGGTTCGCTACGAGCAGTACTTC.